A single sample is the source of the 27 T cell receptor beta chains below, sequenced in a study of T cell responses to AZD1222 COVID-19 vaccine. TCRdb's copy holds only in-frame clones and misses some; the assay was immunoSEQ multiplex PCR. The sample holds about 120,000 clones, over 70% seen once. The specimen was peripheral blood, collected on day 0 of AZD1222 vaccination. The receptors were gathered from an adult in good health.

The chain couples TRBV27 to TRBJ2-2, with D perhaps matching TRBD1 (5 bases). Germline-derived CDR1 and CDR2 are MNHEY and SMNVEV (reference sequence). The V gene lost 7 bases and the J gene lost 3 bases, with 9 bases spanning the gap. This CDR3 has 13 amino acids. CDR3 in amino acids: CASIPRDTGELFF. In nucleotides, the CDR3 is TGTGCCAGCATCCCCAGGGACACCGGGGAGCTGTTTTTT.

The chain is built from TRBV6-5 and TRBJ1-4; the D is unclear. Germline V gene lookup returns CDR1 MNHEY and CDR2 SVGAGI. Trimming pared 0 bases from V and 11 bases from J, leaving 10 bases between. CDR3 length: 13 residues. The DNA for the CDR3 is TGTGCCAGCAGTTACTCGAACCGGAGGAAACTGTTTTTT. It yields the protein CASSYSNRRKLFF.

CDR3 protein: CAITRTQGTYEQYF. For the CDR3, the DNA is TGTGCCATCACTAGAACTCAGGGAACCTACGAGCAGTACTTC. The chain is built from TRBV10-3 and TRBJ2-7, with D possibly matching TRBD1 (5 bases). From germline, CDR1 is ENHRY and CDR2 SYGVKD. The CDR3 has 14 amino acids. The V end lost 7 bases, the J end lost 2 bases, and 15 bases lay between the germline ends.

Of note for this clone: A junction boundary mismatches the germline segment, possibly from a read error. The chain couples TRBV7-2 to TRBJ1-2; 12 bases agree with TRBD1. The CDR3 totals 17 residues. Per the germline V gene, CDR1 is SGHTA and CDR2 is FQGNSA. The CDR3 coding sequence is TGTGCCAGCACCTTACCGAAAACGGGACAGGGGGCCTATGGCTACACCTTC. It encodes CASTLPKTGQGAYGYTF.

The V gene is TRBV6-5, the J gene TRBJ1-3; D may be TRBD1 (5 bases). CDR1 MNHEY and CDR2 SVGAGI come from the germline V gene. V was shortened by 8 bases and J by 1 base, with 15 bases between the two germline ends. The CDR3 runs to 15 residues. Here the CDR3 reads CASAAGAQSGNTIYF. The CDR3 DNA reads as TGTGCCAGCGCCGCCGGGGCGCAATCTGGAAACACCATATATTTT.

The CDR3 DNA is TGTGCCAGCAGAGCGTACGATAGCAATCAGCCCCAGCATTTT. It is translated as CASRAYDSNQPQHF. V usage is TRBV7-2 and J usage is TRBJ1-5; D is unclear. CDR1 and CDR2 from the germline V gene are SGHTA and FQGNSA. CDR3 length: 14 amino acids. Trimming took off 6 bases at V and 0 bases at J, with 9 bases between the two ends.

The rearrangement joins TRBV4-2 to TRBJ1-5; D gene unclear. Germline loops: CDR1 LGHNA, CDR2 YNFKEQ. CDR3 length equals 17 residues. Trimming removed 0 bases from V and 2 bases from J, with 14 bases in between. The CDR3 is CASSQEVSQLGNQPQHF. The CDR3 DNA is TGTGCCAGCAGCCAAGAAGTTTCCCAACTGGGCAATCAGCCCCAGCATTTT.

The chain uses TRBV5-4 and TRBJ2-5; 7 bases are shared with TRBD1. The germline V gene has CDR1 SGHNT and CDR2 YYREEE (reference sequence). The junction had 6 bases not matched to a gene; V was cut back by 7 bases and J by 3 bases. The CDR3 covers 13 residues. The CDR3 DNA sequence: TGTGCCAGCGAGAGAGACAGGGAAGAGACCCAGTACTTC. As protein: CASERDREETQYF. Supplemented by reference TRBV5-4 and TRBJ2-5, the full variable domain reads ETGVTQSPTHLIKTRGQQVTLRCSSQSGHNTVSWYQQALGQGPQFIFQYYREEENGRGNFPPRFSGLQFPNYSSELNVNALELDDSALYLCASERDREETQYFGPGTRLLVL.

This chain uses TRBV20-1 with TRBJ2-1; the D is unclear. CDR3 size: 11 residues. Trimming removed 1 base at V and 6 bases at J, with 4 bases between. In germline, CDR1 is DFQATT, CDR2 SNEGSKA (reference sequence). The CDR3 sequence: CSARVPNEQFF. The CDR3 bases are TGCAGTGCTAGAGTACCCAATGAGCAGTTCTTC.

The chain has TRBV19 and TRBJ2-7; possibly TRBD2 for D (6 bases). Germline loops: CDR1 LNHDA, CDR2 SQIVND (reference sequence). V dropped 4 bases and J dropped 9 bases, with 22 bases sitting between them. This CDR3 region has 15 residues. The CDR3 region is CASSTTSSVPARQYF. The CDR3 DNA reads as TGTGCCAGTAGTACTACTTCTAGCGTCCCCGCAAGGCAGTACTTC.

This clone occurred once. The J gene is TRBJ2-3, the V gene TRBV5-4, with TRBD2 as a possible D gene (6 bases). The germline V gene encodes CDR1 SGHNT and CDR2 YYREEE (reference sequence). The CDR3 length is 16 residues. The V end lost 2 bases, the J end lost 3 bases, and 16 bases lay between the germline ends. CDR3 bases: TGTGCCAGCAGCTTTGGCGGGATAAAAAGGACAGATACGCAGTATTTT. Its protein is CASSFGGIKRTDTQYF.

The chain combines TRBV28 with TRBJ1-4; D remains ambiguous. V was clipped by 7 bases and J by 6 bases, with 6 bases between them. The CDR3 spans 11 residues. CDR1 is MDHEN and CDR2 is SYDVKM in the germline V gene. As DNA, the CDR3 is TGTGCCAGCACGGGGTATGAAAAACTGTTTTTT. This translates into CASTGYEKLFF. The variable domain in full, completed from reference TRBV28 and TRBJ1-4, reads DVKVTQSSRYLVKRTGEKVFLECVQDMDHENMFWYRQDPGLGLRLIYFSYDVKMKEKGDIPEGYSVSREKKERFSLILESASTNQTSMYLCASTGYEKLFFGSGTQLSVL.

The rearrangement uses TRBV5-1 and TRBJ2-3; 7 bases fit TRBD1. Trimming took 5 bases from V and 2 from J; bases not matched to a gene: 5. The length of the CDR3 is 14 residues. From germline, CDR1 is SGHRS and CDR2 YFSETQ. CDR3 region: CASSQGQDTDTQYF. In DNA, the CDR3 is TGCGCCAGCAGTCAAGGACAGGACACAGATACGCAGTATTTT. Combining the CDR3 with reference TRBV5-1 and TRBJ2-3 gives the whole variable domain KAGVTQTPRYLIKTRGQQVTLSCSPISGHRSVSWYQQTPGQGLQFLFEYFSETQRNKGNFPGRFSGRQFSNSRSEMNVSTLELGDSALYLCASSQGQDTDTQYFGPGTRLTVL.

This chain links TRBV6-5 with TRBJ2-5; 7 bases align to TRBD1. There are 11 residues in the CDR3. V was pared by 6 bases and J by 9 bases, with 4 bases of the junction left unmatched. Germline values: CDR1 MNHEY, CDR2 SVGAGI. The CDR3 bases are TGTGCCAGCAGCCGACAGGGCGCCCAGTACTTC. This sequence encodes CASSRQGAQYF.

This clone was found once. CDR3 DNA: TGTGCCAGTAGTATGGGGGACTATGGAAACACTGAAGCTTTCTTT. It is translated as CASSMGDYGNTEAFF. The rearrangement joins TRBV19 to TRBJ1-1; D is possibly TRBD1 (5 bases). Germline values: CDR1 LNHDA, CDR2 SQIVND (reference sequence). V shed 3 bases and J shed 2 bases, with 13 bases lying between them. The CDR3 length is 15 residues.

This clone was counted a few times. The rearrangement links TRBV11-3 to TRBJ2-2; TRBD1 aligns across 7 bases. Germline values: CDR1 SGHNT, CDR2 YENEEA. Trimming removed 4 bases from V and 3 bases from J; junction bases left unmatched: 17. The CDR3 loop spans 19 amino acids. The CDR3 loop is CASSSPPGQKSPYTGELFF. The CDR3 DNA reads TGTGCCAGCAGCTCCCCCCCGGGACAGAAATCCCCTTACACCGGGGAGCTGTTTTTT.

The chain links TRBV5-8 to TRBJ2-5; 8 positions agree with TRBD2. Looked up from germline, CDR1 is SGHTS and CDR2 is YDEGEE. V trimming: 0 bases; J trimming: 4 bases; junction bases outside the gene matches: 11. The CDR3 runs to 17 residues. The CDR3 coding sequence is TGTGCCAGCAGCTTGGGGGGAGCGGGGGCCTTGGGAGAGACCCAGTACTTC. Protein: CASSLGGAGALGETQYF.

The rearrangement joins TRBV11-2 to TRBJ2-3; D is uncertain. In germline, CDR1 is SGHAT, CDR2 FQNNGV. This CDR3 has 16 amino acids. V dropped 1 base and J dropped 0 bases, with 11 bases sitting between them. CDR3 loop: CASSLGAALSTDTQYF. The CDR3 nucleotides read TGTGCCAGCAGCTTAGGTGCGGCCCTGAGCACAGATACGCAGTATTTT.

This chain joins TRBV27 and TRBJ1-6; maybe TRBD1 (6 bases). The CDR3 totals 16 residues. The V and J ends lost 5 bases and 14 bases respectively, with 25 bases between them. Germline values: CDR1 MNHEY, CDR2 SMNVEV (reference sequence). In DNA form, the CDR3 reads TGTGCCAGCAGTACCCCGGGTTTTGGGGGGCTAGGGACCCTCCACTTT. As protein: CASSTPGFGGLGTLHF.

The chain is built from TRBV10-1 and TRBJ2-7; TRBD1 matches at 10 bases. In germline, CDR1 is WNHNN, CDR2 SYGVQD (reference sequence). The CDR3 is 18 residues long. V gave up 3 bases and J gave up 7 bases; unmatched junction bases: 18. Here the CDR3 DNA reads TGCGCCAGCAGTGACCCCAAGAGACAGGGGGCCTTGGCGCGGGAGCAGTACTTC. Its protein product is CASSDPKRQGALAREQYF.

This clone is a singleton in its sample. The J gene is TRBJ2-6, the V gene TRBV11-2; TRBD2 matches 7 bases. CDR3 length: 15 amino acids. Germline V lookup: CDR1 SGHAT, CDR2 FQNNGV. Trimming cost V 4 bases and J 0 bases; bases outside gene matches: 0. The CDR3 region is CASSWGGSGANVLTF. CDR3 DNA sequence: TGTGCCAGCAGCTGGGGGGGCTCTGGGGCCAACGTCCTGACTTTC.

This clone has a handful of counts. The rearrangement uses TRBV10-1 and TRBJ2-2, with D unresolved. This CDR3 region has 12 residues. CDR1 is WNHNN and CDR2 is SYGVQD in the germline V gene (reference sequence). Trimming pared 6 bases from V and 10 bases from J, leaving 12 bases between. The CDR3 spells CASRGNGPELFF. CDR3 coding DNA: TGCGCCAGCAGGGGGAACGGACCGGAGCTGTTTTTT.

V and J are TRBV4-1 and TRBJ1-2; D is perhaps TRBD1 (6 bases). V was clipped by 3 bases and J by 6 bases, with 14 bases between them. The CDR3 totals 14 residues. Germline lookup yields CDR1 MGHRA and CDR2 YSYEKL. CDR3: CASSHPYRDNGYTF. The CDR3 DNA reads TGCGCCAGCAGCCACCCCTACAGGGACAATGGCTACACCTTC.

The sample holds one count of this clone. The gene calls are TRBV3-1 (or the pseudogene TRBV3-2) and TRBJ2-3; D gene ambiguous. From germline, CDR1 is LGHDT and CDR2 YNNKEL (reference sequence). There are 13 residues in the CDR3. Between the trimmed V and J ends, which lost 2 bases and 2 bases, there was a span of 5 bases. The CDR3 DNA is TGTGCCAGCAGCCAATTAATCACAGATACGCAGTATTTT. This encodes CASSQLITDTQYF.

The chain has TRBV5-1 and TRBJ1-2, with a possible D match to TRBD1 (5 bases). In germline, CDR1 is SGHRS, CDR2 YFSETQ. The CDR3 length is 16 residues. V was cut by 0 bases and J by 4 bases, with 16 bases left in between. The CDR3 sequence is CASSLGGLTSSYGYTF. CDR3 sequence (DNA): TGCGCCAGCAGCTTGGGGGGACTGACAAGTTCCTATGGCTACACCTTC.

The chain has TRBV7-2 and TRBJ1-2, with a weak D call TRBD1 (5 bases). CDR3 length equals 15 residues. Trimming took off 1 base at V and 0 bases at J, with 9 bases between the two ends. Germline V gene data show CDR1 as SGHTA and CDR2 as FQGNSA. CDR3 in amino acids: CASSLVPGPNYGYTF. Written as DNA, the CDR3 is TGTGCCAGCAGCTTAGTTCCAGGGCCTAACTATGGCTACACCTTC.

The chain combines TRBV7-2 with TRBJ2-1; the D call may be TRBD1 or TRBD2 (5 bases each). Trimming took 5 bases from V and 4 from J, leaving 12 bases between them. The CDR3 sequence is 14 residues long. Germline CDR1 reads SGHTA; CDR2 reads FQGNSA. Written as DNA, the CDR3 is TGTGCCAGCAGCCCAGGGAGTGGATACAATGAGCAGTTCTTC. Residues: CASSPGSGYNEQFF.